The 18 T cell receptor beta chains reported below all come from one sample, sequenced in a study of human T cells and chemical hapten exposure. As for time point: patch test 3, about 24 weeks after DPC sensitization. The treatment: therapeutic diphenylcyclopropenone sensitization with weekly scalp DPC. TCRdb re-called the RACE reads through MiXCR, storing one row per CDR3 protein. The table includes fewer than 200,000 distinct CDR3 sequences, 25% to 30% detected once. The source was whole blood, collected in connection with sensitization to the hapten diphenylcyclopropenone (DPC). These receptors came from a woman younger than 35 with alopecia areata. Some clones in this sample may be carry-over from other donors' samples.

This clonotype was counted at least ten times. The chain has TRBV7-2 and TRBJ2-7; possible D gene TRBD1, 6 bases. The germline V gene encodes CDR1 SGHTA and CDR2 FQGNSA. The germline V and J ends were trimmed by 4 bases and 6 bases, with 13 bases remaining between them. This CDR3 has 13 residues. CDR3 bases: TGTGCCAGCAGCTACCCGGCAGGGGTCGAGCAGTACTTC. Amino acid sequence: CASSYPAGVEQYF.

The chain combines TRBV4-1 with TRBJ2-3; 8 bases line up with TRBD2. From germline, CDR1 is MGHRA and CDR2 YSYEKL. V lost 1 base to trimming and J lost 1 base; unmatched junction nucleotides: 10. The CDR3 is 18 residues long. CDR3: CASSQGGAAGGRTDTQYF. The CDR3 coding sequence is TGCGCCAGCAGCCAAGGAGGGGCTGCGGGGGGACGCACAGATACGCAGTATTTT.

This clonotype was counted a few times. The gene calls are TRBV5-1 and TRBJ2-7; D possibly corresponds to TRBD2 (6 bases). The germline gives CDR1 SGHRS, CDR2 YFSETQ. This CDR3 comprises 15 residues. Trimming stripped 3 bases from V and 0 bases from J, with 13 bases between. The CDR3: CASSSGRGFSYEQYF. CDR3 bases: TGCGCCAGCAGCTCGGGGCGGGGATTCTCCTACGAGCAGTACTTC.

A few counts support this clonotype. The V gene is TRBV29-1, the J gene TRBJ1-1; TRBD1 might be the D (6 bases). The CDR3 loop spans 15 amino acids. Germline CDR1 SQVTM, CDR2 ANQGSEA. The germline V and J ends were trimmed by 0 bases and 5 bases, with 16 bases remaining between them. The CDR3 here is CSVEDRRGIRTEAFF. CDR3 coding DNA: TGCAGCGTTGAAGATAGAAGGGGGATAAGAACTGAAGCTTTCTTT.

The chain has TRBV29-1 and TRBJ2-1, with 10 bases identical to TRBD2. The CDR3 spans 14 residues. CDR1 and CDR2 from the germline V gene are SQVTM and ANQGSEA. Trimming took 2 bases from V and 5 from J; bases not matched to a gene: 3. CDR3 in amino acids: CSVESGRVDNEQFF. DNA for the CDR3: TGCAGCGTTGAAAGCGGGAGGGTCGACAATGAGCAGTTCTTC.

V and J are TRBV20-1 and TRBJ1-5; D may be TRBD1 (5 bases). The V gene's germline CDR1 is DFQATT and CDR2 SNEGSKA (reference sequence). The CDR3 runs to 13 residues. Trimming stripped 3 bases from V and 6 bases from J, with 12 bases between. CDR3 sequence: CSARRRESQPQHF. CDR3 DNA sequence: TGCAGTGCTAGGCGCAGGGAGAGTCAGCCCCAGCATTTT.

The V gene is TRBV21-1, the J gene TRBJ1-2; TRBD1 was called by the table and not checked on the DNA. TRBV21-1 is assigned pseudogene status. This CDR3 contains 17 residues. CDR3 bases: TGTGCCAGCAGCAAACTAGGGACAGGGAATGTTTGCTATGGCTACACCTTC. Protein: CASSKLGTGNVCYGYTF.

V usage is TRBV7-6 and J usage is TRBJ2-2; 8 bases match TRBD1. Losses at the gene ends were 0 bases for V and 4 bases for J; bases not matched to a gene: 13. Per germline, CDR1 SGHVS and CDR2 FNYEAQ. This CDR3 has 19 residues. CDR3: CASSLARGTGTGPTGELFF. CDR3 DNA sequence: TGTGCCAGCAGCTTAGCGAGAGGAACCGGGACAGGACCCACCGGGGAGCTGTTTTTT.

In its sample, this clonotype was seen a few times. The chain has TRBV5-6 and TRBJ1-5; possible D gene TRBD1, 6 bases. The V gene's germline CDR1 is SGHDT and CDR2 YYEEEE. V was pared by 4 bases and J by 7 bases, with 15 bases between. This CDR3 is built from 14 residues. CDR3 residues: CASSLTGIGQPQHF. The CDR3 coding sequence is TGTGCCAGCAGCCTTACAGGGATCGGGCAGCCCCAGCATTTT.

There are a few counts of this clonotype. This rearrangement joins TRBV29-1 to TRBJ2-1; D assignment may be TRBD1 or TRBD2 (6 bases each). Germline CDR1 and CDR2: SQVTM and ANQGSEA. V gave up 7 bases and J gave up 1 base, with 17 bases separating them. The CDR3 contains 15 residues. In DNA form, the CDR3 reads TGCAGCGCCCTGGGGGGCTCCAATTCCTACAATGAGCAGTTCTTC. It translates to CSALGGSNSYNEQFF.

CDR3 bases: TGTGCCATGGGCCAAGAGGGACTAGCGAGGAATGAGCAGTTCTTC. Its translation is CAMGQEGLARNEQFF. The chain links TRBV10-3 to TRBJ2-1, with 10 bases aligning to TRBD2. V lost 9 bases, J lost 7 bases, and 12 bases stayed unmatched. Germline CDR1 is ENHRY and CDR2 is SYGVKD. CDR3 length equals 15 residues.

This chain joins TRBV29-1 and TRBJ2-1; D is ambiguous. Germline values: CDR1 SQVTM, CDR2 ANQGSEA. Trimming pared 7 bases from V and 0 bases from J, leaving 16 bases between. The CDR3 is 15 amino acids. CDR3 DNA sequence: TGCAGCGGCAAAGACTCGAGGAGCTCCTACAATGAGCAGTTCTTC. It encodes CSGKDSRSSYNEQFF.

J is TRBJ2-7 and V is TRBV6-1; the D is unclear. V shed 2 bases and J shed 4 bases, with 15 bases lying between them. The CDR3 totals 15 residues. CDR1 is MNHNS, CDR2 SASEGT, per germline. CDR3 in DNA: TGTGCCAGCAGTGAAATTAACTCCCTAGGGTACGAGCAGTACTTC. Protein: CASSEINSLGYEQYF.

Only a few counts were recorded for this clonotype. The chain combines TRBV7-2 with TRBJ2-1, with TRBD2 matching 13 bases. The CDR3 sequence is 20 residues long. Germline V lookup: CDR1 SGHTA, CDR2 FQGNSA. V was clipped by 4 bases and J by 0 bases; unmatched bases: 12. The CDR3 nucleotides are TGTGCCAGCAGCTCGCCGGGACTAGCGGGGTTAGGCCTCTCCTACAATGAGCAGTTCTTC. Protein product: CASSSPGLAGLGLSYNEQFF.

This chain links TRBV7-6 with TRBJ2-5, with 7 bases identical to TRBD2. This CDR3 comprises 13 residues. Looked up from germline, CDR1 is SGHVS and CDR2 is FNYEAQ. J gave up 5 bases and V 5 bases, and 5 bases lay outside the gene matches. CDR3 protein: CASSPRRGETQYF. The DNA of the CDR3 is TGTGCCAGCAGCCCACGGCGGGGGGAGACCCAGTACTTC.

This clonotype was counted a few times. V is TRBV21-1 and J is TRBJ1-6; the table calls TRBD1, which could not be checked here. TRBV21-1 is termed a pseudogene. The CDR3 is 15 residues long. The CDR3 DNA reads as TGTGCCAGCAGCGCCCGACAGGTCCCCAATTCACCCCTCCACTTT. It translates to CASSARQVPNSPLHF.

This clonotype has only a few counts. The chain has TRBV6-5 and TRBJ1-5; D not resolved. The germline V gene has CDR1 MNHEY and CDR2 SVGAGI. The CDR3 is 13 amino acids. Trimming removed 6 bases at V and 6 bases at J, with 12 bases between. CDR3 protein: CASSNKPGQPQHF. CDR3 nucleotide sequence: TGTGCCAGCAGCAACAAGCCGGGTCAGCCCCAGCATTTT.

The J gene is TRBJ2-5, the V gene TRBV7-2; a possible D gene is TRBD2 (6 bases). This CDR3 has 14 residues. Trimming left V 4 bases short and J 7 bases short, with 16 bases between. Germline assignment: CDR1 SGHTA and CDR2 FQGNSA. CDR3 bases: TGTGCCAGCAGCTCAGCTGGGGGGATGGGGACCCAGTACTTC. Its translation is CASSSAGGMGTQYF.